This TCR beta chain was sequenced for a study of cytomegalovirus exposure and HLA in healthy donors (dated by TCRdb to the late 2010s). Regarding the complete study: In an earlier analysis of roughly 500 of the donors, around 290 Gb of sequence data and 100 million or so unique TCR beta sequences from about 180 million T cells were reported. An early release covering roughly 580 HLA-typed donors comprised roughly 300 gigabases of sequencing data and around 86 million unique TCR sequences. Among the roughly 390 genotyped donors, around 81% belonged to the genetic ancestry cluster associated with self-reported Caucasian donors. The study was designed to test whether signatures of past pathogen exposure could be identified by cataloging public T cell receptors. Using immunosequencing, the study profiled T cell repertoires from 666 subjects and related those repertoires to cytomegalovirus serostatus. Besides the first cohort of around 670 subjects, a separate validation cohort made up of 120 different subjects was used. To predict cytomegalovirus infection status, the study combined high-throughput TCR immunosequencing, statistical association of individual TCRs with disease status, and machine learning. A later analysis re-examined previously published TCR beta repertoires from several hundred donors and added high-resolution HLA genotyping to investigate patterns of TCR occurrence. In the later analysis, no new phenotypic data were used to find candidate immune exposures; instead, reliance was placed on TCR beta sequences and their occurrence across donors. An earlier analysis of around 580 of the donors used high-throughput TCR beta sequencing to judge whether each TCR beta V gene segment behaved as functional or pseudogenic. Donor age, sex, ethnicity and CMV serostatus were collected together with the repertoire data. Genome-wide SNP genotypes for about three fifths of the 666 donors were used in a later genetic analysis, which treated that subset as a discovery cohort. Every discovery cohort repertoire had been produced on one sequencing platform. HLA typing included class I and class II loci at four-digit resolution. The number of typed donors differed by locus: about 620-630 for A, B, C, DRB1 and DQB1; 522 for DQA1; some 610 for DPA1; and roughly 450 for DPB1. Because of strong linkage in the cohort, 4 to 6 DR-DQ haplotypes were treated as single units for association and clustering. On average, 235,054 unique TCR beta nucleotide sequences were sequenced per donor among 398 genotyped donors of the cohort, with around 19% of those sequences being non-productive.

The study at large found these results: A further reported finding was that TCR beta sequences accurately predicted the HLA-A and HLA-B alleles for most subjects in the first cohort. Assigning TCR associations to individual alleles was difficult when HLA alleles, especially DR and DQ, strongly co-occurred. Because counts were too low, 15 or so rarely observed V segments, including chromosome 9 orphons, were excluded from the earlier analysis of around 640 of the donors. This cohort had only TCR beta chains sequenced, and the lack of alpha or paired-chain data limited which features could be detected. Because some donors lacked HLA typing at each locus, the association tests relied only on the typed subset. According to a later analysis, most CMV-associated TCR beta chains appeared to be HLA-restricted, and the HLA associations seemed to be driven largely by CMV exposure. According to the authors, the approach could potentially be generalized to other disease states and immunological phenotypes. The sequencing pipeline was judged likely to have produced a cluster of highly shared sequence variants as a technical artifact. According to a later analysis, TCR association rates differed among HLA loci, with DRB1 alleles showing the most associated TCRs and HLA-C alleles showing the fewest. Most TCR sequences were seen in very few donors, while some public TCRs were found in many individuals. Some IMGT-functional V segments, including TRBV6-2 and TRBV6-3, could not be told apart with the 87-base-pair reads, so those segments were excluded. Broadly in line with IMGT annotations, most TCR beta V segments showed up in productive rearrangements about 87% or about 30% of the time in an earlier analysis of some 590 of the donors. A total of about 180 TCR beta chains were listed by the study as associated with cytomegalovirus. The classifier was reported to diagnose cytomegalovirus status with high specificity and sensitivity in both the original and validation cohorts. Compared with equally common non-associated chains, HLA-associated TCR beta chains in a later analysis were more clonally expanded and had lower generation probabilities. A later genetic analysis reported fewer N-insertions in productive TCRs among donors in an Asian-associated ancestry cluster than the roughly 640-donor mean. Correlated functional status among segregating V segments might reflect linkage disequilibrium, but an unknown experimental factor could not be ruled out. Three of the identified cytomegalovirus-associated TCR beta chains were confirmed in vitro to be specific for cytomegalovirus antigens. The only immune exposure information available for the cohort was CMV serostatus. Presence/absence analyses assumed roughly uniform sequencing depth across donors, an assumption that may not hold. In a later analysis, several top co-occurrence clusters were reported to appear linked to parvovirus B19, influenza, CMV and Epstein-Barr virus. In a later genetic analysis, a missense DCLRE1C variant was associated with V-gene and J-gene trimming of TCR beta chains, and the association was replicated in an independent cohort. A later analysis associated about 17,000 TCR beta sequences with specific HLA alleles at a false discovery rate of 0.05.

Reading from cysteine to phenylalanine, the CDR3 counts 12 amino acids. Only the CDR3 region is kept as DNA, spanning 36 bases read in frame from base 1. From the germline V gene (reference sequence), CDR1 is MNHNY and CDR2 is SVGAGI. The trim is 7 bases for V and 6 bases for J, with a gap of 12 bases between the germline ends. In the case of this clone: The target of this receptor is not known. The record has no base qualities; no much larger clone is one base away.

The cohort was made up of hundreds of healthy bone marrow donors. At the time of sampling, all cohort members were nominally healthy, though unrecorded immune exposures were likely present. The donor tested CMV seronegative and was one of the 352 seronegative cohort members. A peripheral blood sample was collected from each donor, and TCR beta sequencing was performed on peripheral blood mononuclear cells. Genomic DNA was extracted from the blood cell samples with the Qiagen DNeasy Blood Extraction Kit. Library construction relied on the immunoSEQ multiplex PCR assay. For the multiplex PCR, a mixture combining 60 forward primers for TCR Vbeta segments and 13 reverse primers for TCR Jbeta segments was used. The CDR3 region of rearranged TCR beta genes was amplified from genomic DNA with a multiplex PCR assay. On the Illumina HiSeq System, the amplified TCR beta libraries were sequenced as 87-base-pair reads. The study's processing was this. In a later analysis, tens of millions of unique TCR beta chains were counted across the 500 to 850 repertoires, and roughly 10 million of these chains were shared by at least two donors. Raw reads were error-corrected and collapsed into unique sequences with a nearest-neighbor algorithm that merged closely related sequences to remove PCR and sequencing errors. CDR3 sequences were aligned to IMGT reference sequences to assign V, D and J gene segments. For a sequence to be retained, at least a six-nucleotide match to both a V gene segment and a J gene segment was required. A rearrangement counted as productive if the CDR3 had no stop codons and remained in frame with V and J, and every other rearrangement counted as non-productive. CDR3 was defined by IMGT convention, running from the second conserved V-encoded cysteine to the conserved J-encoded phenylalanine. The earlier analysis of about 640 of the donors excluded any sequence lacking an unambiguous match to a single V gene segment. An earlier analysis of 587 of the donors called V segments functional above 56.7% productive rearrangements and segregating when the between-donor standard deviation exceeded 5%. A statistical classification framework was built for diagnosing cytomegalovirus status from the catalog of TCR beta chain sequences. In a later analysis, TCR nucleotide sequences were compared against IMGT/GENE-DB human TR gene sequences so that V and J genes could be assigned. In a later analysis, CDR3 sequences and most-parsimonious VDJ recombination scenarios were assigned using the TCRdist pipeline. A later analysis defined each TCR beta chain by its CDR3 amino acid sequence plus V-gene family, and excluded reads lacking a unique V-gene family. As a way to deal with suspected cross-contamination and a sequencing artifact, a later analysis dropped hundreds of nucleotide sequences that were highly shared and had low generation probability. In a later analysis, a clonal expansion index for each public chain was calculated from normalized within-repertoire ranks of inferred template counts. In a later analysis, generation probabilities were computed with a VDJ recombination model fitted to out-of-frame rearrangements, and the resulting probabilities were checked against IGoR. In a later analysis, TCR-TCR, TCR-HLA and TCR-CMV co-occurrence was scored with hypergeometric tests, and a repertoire-size bias correction was applied to TCR pairs. To estimate false discovery rates, a later analysis permuted the HLA or CMV assignments 20 times. A later analysis grouped co-occurring TCRs with DBSCAN, adding TCRdist sequence similarity when clustering within HLA-allele-positive subsets. Repertoires with fewer than 30,000 or more than 120,000 public chains, plus five repertoires with anomalous nucleotide sharing, were excluded from co-occurrence clustering. Imported from immuneACCESS, the table was reduced by TCRdb to in-frame sequences with V and J called. These copies leave out some clones; in studies compared against another copy, an unresolved V gene accounts for under half, and the cause of the remainder is not known. The DNA gave D and trimming, while V, J and clone size come from that table. This sample is represented by some 160,000 clones; around four fifths of them were singletons. The ten largest account for 1.9% of the sample.

This clonotype was obtained from a man between 18 and 29 years old in good health and CMV-seronegative. The sequenced material came from PBMCs. In this chain, TRBV6-6 is recombined with TRBJ1-2, with TRBD1 tentatively as D gene (5 bases match). The CDR3 in this case is CASKEGLNGYTF. The DNA sequence is given as TGTGCCAGCAAGGAGGGGCTGAATGGCTACACCTTC.